This paragraph covers one T cell receptor beta chain sequence. This specimen comes from a study of T cells in Graves' hyperthyroidism and ophthalmopathy. The CDR3 is made up of 13 amino acids. Per the germline V gene, CDR1 is MRHNA and CDR2 is SNTAGT. Trimming shortened V by 3 bases and J by 7 bases, and 10 bases separated the two germline ends. Amplified TCR beta CDR3 regions derived from RNA transcripts. Initially, a first-round RT-PCR of the TCR CDR3 employed the HTBI primer set. A single record per CDR3 protein comes from TCRdb applying MiXCR to the multiplex PCR reads. In the table there are 300,000 to 400,000 distinct CDR3 sequences, approximately 17% of which are singletons.

Input material: blood. The chain couples TRBV6-4 to TRBJ2-1; D perhaps matches TRBD2 (5 bases). The clonotype was recovered from a man between 18 and 29 years old with Graves' ophthalmopathy. This CDR3 reads CASSERESNEQFF. In nucleotides, the CDR3 is TGTGCCAGCAGTGAGAGGGAATCGAATGAGCAGTTCTTC.